This TCR beta chain derives from a study of blood T cell repertoires in COVID-19. For the study at large: The study drew acute and convalescent COVID-19 samples from the United States, Italy and Spain. PBMCs, B-cell-depleted T cells, or T cells provided the cDNA or gDNA that made up the material.

In the source study's methods: Amplification of reference gene primers provided the estimated nucleated cell counts. The table came from immunoSEQ multiplex PCR; TCRdb's copy has only in-frame clones and leaves some out. V and J calls and clone size are given by that table; D and trimming were obtained from the DNA. This sample has approximately 90,000 clones, with around nine tenths found just once. V was shortened by 0 bases and J by 5 bases, with 13 bases between the two germline ends. The V gene's germline CDR1 is SGHNT and CDR2 YYREEE (reference sequence). This CDR3 region has 15 residues. This clone appeared a single time.

This clonotype was obtained from a man older than 75 with active or convalescent COVID-19. This chain uses TRBV5-4 with TRBJ2-3, with D possibly matching TRBD2 (6 bases). The sample taken for sequencing was peripheral blood. The CDR3 spells CASSLGQAGRDTQYF. The DNA of the CDR3 is TGTGCCAGCAGCTTGGGGCAGGCGGGAAGAGATACGCAGTATTTT.